The 10 T cell receptor beta chains below come from one sample, sequenced in a study of low-dose radiotherapy and immunotherapy resistance in tumors. Gene-specific TRAV and TRBV primers were used for first-strand cDNA, covering alpha and beta chains. The authors ran 20 PCR cycles to amplify TCRs with a constant-region primer and V-primer adapter. TCRdb re-analysed the reads in MiXCR, keeping a single row per CDR3 protein. The profile shows about 11,000 distinct CDR3 sequences, approximately 55% of them singletons. These receptors were collected from a human donor with advanced metastatic prostate, ovarian, gallbladder or colorectal cancer (not recorded which). This table probably holds off-target reads from a library built for another chain.

The CDR3: CSASSGGQETQYF. The CDR3 bases are TGCAGTGCTAGCAGCGGGGGGCAAGAGACCCAGTACTTC. The rearrangement links TRBV20-1 to TRBJ2-5; 9 bases are shared with TRBD2. The germline gives CDR1 DFQATT, CDR2 SNEGSKA (reference sequence). The length of the CDR3 is 13 residues. Unmatched junction bases numbered 1, after V lost 3 bases and J lost 2 bases.

This clonotype was seen more than once but under ten times. This chain connects TRBV19 to TRBJ1-5; D call uncertain. The V and J ends lost 3 bases and 5 bases respectively, with 11 bases between them. Per germline, CDR1 LNHDA and CDR2 SQIVND (reference sequence). The CDR3 has 14 amino acids. CDR3 sequence reads: CASSIRGLDQPQHF. CDR3 sequence (DNA): TGTGCCAGTAGTATTCGAGGTCTCGATCAGCCCCAGCATTTT.

This rearrangement joins TRBV2 to TRBJ1-4, with 8 bases identical to TRBD1. Trimming removed 6 bases from V and 4 bases from J; junction bases left unmatched: 7. This CDR3 is 15 amino acids long. The V gene's germline CDR1 is SNHLY and CDR2 FYNNEI. This chain's CDR3 is CASRTGALLNEKLFF. CDR3 nucleotides: TGTGCCAGCAGGACAGGGGCTCTTCTTAATGAAAAACTGTTTTTT. Full variable domain (outside the CDR3, taken from reference TRBV2 and TRBJ1-4): EPEVTQTPSHQVTQMGQEVILRCVPISNHLYFYWYRQILGQKVEFLVSFYNNEISEKSEIFDDQFSVERPDGSNFTLKIRSTKLEDSAMYFCASRTGALLNEKLFFGSGTQLSVL.

The genes are TRBV28 and TRBJ2-4; 7 bases are a match to TRBD2. CDR3 length equals 17 residues. Unmatched junction bases numbered 12, after V lost 4 bases and J lost 3 bases. Germline V gene data show CDR1 as MDHEN and CDR2 as SYDVKM. CDR3 coding DNA: TGTGCCAGCAGTTCCCCCGCGATGGGAGGGGACAAAAACATTCAGTACTTC. This sequence encodes CASSSPAMGGDKNIQYF.

The table lists this clonotype with a few counts. The V and J genes are TRBV11-2 and TRBJ2-7; 8 bases agree with TRBD1. Germline values: CDR1 SGHAT, CDR2 FQNNGV. V lost 5 bases and J lost 7; bases outside the gene matches: 13. CDR3 length: 15 residues. CDR3 loop: CASSASPGGAGEQYF. CDR3 DNA: TGTGCCAGCAGCGCCTCCCCAGGGGGCGCGGGGGAGCAGTACTTC.

V and J are TRBV29-1 and TRBJ2-5; 10 nucleotides line up with TRBD1. Germline CDR1 is SQVTM and CDR2 is ANQGSEA. Losses at the gene ends were 4 bases for V and 2 bases for J; bases not matched to a gene: 1. CDR3 length: 13 residues. The CDR3 sequence: CSVGGQGQETQYF. The CDR3 DNA follows: TGCAGCGTTGGGGGACAGGGGCAAGAGACCCAGTACTTC.

The chain employs TRBV5-1 and TRBJ2-7, with TRBD2 matching over 9 bases. Germline V gene data show CDR1 as SGHRS and CDR2 as YFSETQ. The V and J ends lost 4 bases and 0 bases, in that order; junction bases with no gene match: 5. The CDR3 runs to 15 residues. The DNA of the CDR3 is TGCGCCAGCAGCCCAAGCGGGGGGAGCTCCTACGAGCAGTACTTC. Translated, it gives CASSPSGGSSYEQYF.

This clonotype was seen a single time. The V call is TRBV6-1, the J call TRBJ1-2; tentative D call: TRBD1 (5 bases). This CDR3 is 13 amino acids long. Germline V gene sequence: CDR1 MNHNS, CDR2 SASEGT. The V gene lost 3 bases and the J gene lost 4 bases, with 9 bases spanning the gap. CDR3 sequence: CASSDGDGYGYTF. The CDR3 nucleotides read TGTGCCAGCAGTGATGGGGACGGCTATGGCTACACCTTC.

The genes are TRBV6-5 and TRBJ2-7, with D perhaps given as TRBD1 or TRBD2 (7 bases each). Trimming stripped 6 bases from V and 2 bases from J, with 14 bases between. CDR1 MNHEY and CDR2 SVGAGI come from the germline V gene. CDR3 length: 14 amino acids. CDR3 loop: CASRSSGGAYEQYF. In nucleotides, the CDR3 is TGTGCCAGCAGATCCTCAGGGGGGGCCTACGAGCAGTACTTC.

This clonotype was seen only once. The V call is TRBV29-1, the J call TRBJ1-1; weak D call: TRBD1 (5 bases). The CDR3 extends over 13 amino acids. Trimming removed 4 bases at V and 2 bases at J, with 11 bases between. From germline, CDR1 is SQVTM and CDR2 ANQGSEA. The CDR3 here is CSVVIQANTEAFF. For the CDR3, the DNA is TGCAGCGTTGTAATACAGGCCAACACTGAAGCTTTCTTT.